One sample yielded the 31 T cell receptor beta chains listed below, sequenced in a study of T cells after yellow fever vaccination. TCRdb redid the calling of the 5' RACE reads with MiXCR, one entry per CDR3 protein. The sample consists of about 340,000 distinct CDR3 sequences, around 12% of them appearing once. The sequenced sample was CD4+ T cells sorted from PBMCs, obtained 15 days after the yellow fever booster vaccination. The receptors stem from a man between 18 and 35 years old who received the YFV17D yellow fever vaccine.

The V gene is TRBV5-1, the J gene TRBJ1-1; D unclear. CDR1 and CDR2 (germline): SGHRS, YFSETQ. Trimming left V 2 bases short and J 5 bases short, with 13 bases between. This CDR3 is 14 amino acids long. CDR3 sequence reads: CASSFAPSETEAFF. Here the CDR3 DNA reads TGCGCCAGCAGCTTCGCACCATCGGAGACTGAAGCTTTCTTT.

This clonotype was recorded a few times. CDR3 in amino acids: CASSWTGGIEQFF. The CDR3 DNA reads TGTGCCAGCAGTTGGACAGGGGGCATTGAGCAGTTCTTC. This rearrangement joins TRBV27 to TRBJ2-1; 11 nucleotides align to TRBD1. V lost 4 bases and J lost 9; bases outside the gene matches: 2. From germline, CDR1 is MNHEY and CDR2 SMNVEV (reference sequence). The CDR3 is 13 amino acids.

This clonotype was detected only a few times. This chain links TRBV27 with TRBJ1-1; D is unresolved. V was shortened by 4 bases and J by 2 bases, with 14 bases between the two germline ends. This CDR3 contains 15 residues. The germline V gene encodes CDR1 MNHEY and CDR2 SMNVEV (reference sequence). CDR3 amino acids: CASSSPPGVNTEAFF. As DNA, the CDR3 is TGTGCCAGCAGTTCGCCCCCTGGGGTAAACACTGAAGCTTTCTTT.

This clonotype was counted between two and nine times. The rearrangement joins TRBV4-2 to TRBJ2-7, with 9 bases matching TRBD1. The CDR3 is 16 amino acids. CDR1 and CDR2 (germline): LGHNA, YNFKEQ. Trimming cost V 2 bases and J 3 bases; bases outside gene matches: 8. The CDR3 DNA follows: TGTGCCAGCAGCCAACGTATCGACAGGGGGAACTACGAGCAGTACTTC. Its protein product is CASSQRIDRGNYEQYF.

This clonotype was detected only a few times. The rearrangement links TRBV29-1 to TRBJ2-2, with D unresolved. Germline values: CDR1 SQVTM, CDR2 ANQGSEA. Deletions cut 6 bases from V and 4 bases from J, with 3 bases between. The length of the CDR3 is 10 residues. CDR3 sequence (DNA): TGCAGCGTCGGCACCGGGGAGCTGTTTTTT. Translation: CSVGTGELFF.

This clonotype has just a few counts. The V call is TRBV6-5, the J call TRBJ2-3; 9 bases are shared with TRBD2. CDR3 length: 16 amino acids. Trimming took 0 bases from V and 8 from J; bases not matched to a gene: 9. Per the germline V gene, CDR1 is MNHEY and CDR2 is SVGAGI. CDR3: CASSYSLAGEEGTQYF. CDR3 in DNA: TGTGCCAGCAGTTACTCTTTAGCGGGGGAGGAAGGTACGCAGTATTTT.

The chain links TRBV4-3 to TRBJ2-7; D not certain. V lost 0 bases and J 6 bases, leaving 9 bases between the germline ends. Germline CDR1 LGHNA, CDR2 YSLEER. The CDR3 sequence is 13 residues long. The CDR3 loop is CASSQDGLSEQYF. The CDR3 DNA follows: TGCGCCAGCAGCCAAGATGGTTTGAGCGAGCAGTACTTC.

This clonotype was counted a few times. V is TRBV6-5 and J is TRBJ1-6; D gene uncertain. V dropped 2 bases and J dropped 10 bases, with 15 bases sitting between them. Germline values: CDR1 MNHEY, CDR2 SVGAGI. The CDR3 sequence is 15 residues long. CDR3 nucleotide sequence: TGTGCCAGCAGTTACACTCCTCAAACCCGCTCACCCCTCCACTTT. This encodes CASSYTPQTRSPLHF.

The CDR3 DNA is TGTGCCAGCAGCGTAGACGAGGGGCAAAGGCAGTTCTTC. It is translated as CASSVDEGQRQFF. The rearrangement links TRBV9 to TRBJ2-1; D is tentatively TRBD1 or TRBD2 (5 bases each). CDR3 length: 13 residues. CDR1 SGDLS and CDR2 YYNGEE come from the germline V gene. V lost 0 bases and J lost 12, with 13 bases in between.

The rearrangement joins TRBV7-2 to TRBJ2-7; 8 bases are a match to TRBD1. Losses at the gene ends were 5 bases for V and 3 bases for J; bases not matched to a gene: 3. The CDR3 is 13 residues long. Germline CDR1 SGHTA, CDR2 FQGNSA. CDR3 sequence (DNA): TGTGCCAGCAGCCGGACAGGGAACTACGAGCAGTACGTC. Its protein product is CASSRTGNYEQYV.

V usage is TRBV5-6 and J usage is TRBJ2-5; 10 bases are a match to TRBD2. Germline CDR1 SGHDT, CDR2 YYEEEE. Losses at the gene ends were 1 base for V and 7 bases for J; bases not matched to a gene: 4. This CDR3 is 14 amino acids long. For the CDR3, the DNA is TGTGCCAGCAGCTTGTTAGCGGGGGGAGGGACCCAGTACTTC. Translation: CASSLLAGGGTQYF.

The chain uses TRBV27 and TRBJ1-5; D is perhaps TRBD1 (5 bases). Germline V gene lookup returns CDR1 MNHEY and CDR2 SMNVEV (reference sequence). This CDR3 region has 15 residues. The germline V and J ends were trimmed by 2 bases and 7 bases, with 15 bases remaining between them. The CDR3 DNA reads TGTGCCAGCAGTTTACGTTTCGGGGGTGGCCAGCCCCAGCATTTT. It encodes CASSLRFGGGQPQHF.

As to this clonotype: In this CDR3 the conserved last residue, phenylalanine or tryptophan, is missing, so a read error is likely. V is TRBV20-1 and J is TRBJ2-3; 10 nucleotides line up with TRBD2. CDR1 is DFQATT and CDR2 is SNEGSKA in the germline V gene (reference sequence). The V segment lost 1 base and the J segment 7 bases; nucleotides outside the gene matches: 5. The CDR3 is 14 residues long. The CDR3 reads CSARGPSGSNTQYC. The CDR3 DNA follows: TGCAGTGCTAGAGGACCTAGCGGGAGTAATACGCAGTATTGT.

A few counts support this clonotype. The CDR3 DNA follows: TGTGCCAGCAGTCAGCTCCGCACAGATACGCAGTATTTT. This gives the protein CASSQLRTDTQYF. The rearrangement joins TRBV6-6 to TRBJ2-3; D is ambiguous. CDR3 length equals 13 residues. The germline gives CDR1 MNHNY, CDR2 SVGAGI (reference sequence). V was cut by 5 bases and J by 1 base, with 7 bases left in between.

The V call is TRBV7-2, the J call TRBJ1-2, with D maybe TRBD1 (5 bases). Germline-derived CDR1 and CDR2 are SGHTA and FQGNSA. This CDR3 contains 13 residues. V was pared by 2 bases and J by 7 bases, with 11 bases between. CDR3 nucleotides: TGTGCCAGCAGCTTAAGACAGAGTTCTGGCTACACCTTC. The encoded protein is CASSLRQSSGYTF.

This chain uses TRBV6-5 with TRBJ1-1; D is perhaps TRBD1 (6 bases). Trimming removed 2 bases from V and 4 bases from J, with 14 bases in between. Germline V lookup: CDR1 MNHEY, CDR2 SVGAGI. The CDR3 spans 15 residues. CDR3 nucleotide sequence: TGTGCCAGCAGTTACGCCCCACAGGGCGGCACTGAAGCTTTCTTT. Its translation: CASSYAPQGGTEAFF.

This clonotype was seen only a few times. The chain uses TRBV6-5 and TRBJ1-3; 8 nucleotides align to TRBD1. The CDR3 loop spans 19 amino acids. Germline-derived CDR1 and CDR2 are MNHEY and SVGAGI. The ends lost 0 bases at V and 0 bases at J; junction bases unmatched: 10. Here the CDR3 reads CASSYSRTGTGASGNTIYF. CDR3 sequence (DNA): TGTGCCAGCAGTTACTCCCGAACCGGGACAGGCGCCTCTGGAAACACCATATATTTT.

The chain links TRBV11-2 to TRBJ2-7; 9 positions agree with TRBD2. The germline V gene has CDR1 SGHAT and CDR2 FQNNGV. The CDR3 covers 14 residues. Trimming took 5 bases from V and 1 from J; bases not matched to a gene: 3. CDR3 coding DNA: TGTGCCAGCAGCGCGGGACTAGCATCCTACGAGCAGTACGTC. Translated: CASSAGLASYEQYV.

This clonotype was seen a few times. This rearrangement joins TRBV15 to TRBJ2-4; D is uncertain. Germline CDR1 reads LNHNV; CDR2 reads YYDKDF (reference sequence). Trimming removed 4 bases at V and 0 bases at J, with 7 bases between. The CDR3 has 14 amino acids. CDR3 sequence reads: CATSTGLAKNIQYF. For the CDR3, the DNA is TGTGCCACCAGCACAGGTCTAGCCAAAAACATTCAGTACTTC.

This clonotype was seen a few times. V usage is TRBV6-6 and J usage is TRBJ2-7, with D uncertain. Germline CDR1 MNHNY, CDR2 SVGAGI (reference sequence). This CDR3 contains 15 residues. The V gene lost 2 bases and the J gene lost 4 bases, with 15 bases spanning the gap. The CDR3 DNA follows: TGTGCCAGCAGTTACCCGCCGCCTCTGGGGTACGAGCAGTACTTC. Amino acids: CASSYPPPLGYEQYF.

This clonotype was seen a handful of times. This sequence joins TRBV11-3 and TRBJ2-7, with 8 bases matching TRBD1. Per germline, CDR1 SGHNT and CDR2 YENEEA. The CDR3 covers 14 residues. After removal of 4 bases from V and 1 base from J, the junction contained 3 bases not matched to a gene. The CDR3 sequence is CASSSGTGSYEQYV. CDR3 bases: TGTGCCAGCAGCTCCGGGACAGGATCCTACGAGCAGTACGTC.

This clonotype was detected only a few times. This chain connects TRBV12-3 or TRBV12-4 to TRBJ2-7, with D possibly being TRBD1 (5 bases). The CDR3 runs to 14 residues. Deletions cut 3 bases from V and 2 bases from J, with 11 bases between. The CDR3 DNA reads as TGTGCCAGCAGTTTTAGGGGCGCCCCCTACGAGCAGTACTTC. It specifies CASSFRGAPYEQYF.

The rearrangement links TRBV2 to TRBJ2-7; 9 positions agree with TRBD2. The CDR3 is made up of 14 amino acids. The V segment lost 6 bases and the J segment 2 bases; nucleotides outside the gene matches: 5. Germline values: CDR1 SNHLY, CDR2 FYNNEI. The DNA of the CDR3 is TGTGCCAGCAGGAATTCTAGCGGGACCTACGAGCAGTACTTC. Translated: CASRNSSGTYEQYF.

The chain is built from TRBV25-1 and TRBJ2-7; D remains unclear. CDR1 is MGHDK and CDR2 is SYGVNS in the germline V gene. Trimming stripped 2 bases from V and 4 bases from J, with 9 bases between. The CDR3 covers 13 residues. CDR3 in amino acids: CASSEGRAYEQYF. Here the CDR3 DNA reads TGTGCCAGCAGTGAAGGTAGGGCTTACGAGCAGTACTTC.

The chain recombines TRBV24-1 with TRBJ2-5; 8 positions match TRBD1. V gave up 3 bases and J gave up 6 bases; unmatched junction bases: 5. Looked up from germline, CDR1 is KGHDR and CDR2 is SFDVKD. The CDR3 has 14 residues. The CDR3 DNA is TGTGCCACCAGTGATCCAGGGGGCGCCCAGACCCAGTACTTC. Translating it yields CATSDPGGAQTQYF.

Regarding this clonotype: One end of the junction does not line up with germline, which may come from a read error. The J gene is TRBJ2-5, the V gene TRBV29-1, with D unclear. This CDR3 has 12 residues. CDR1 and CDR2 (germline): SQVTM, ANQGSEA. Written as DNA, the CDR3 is TGCAGCGCTGAACGAGGCCAAGAGACCCAGTACTTC. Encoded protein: CSAERGQETQYF.

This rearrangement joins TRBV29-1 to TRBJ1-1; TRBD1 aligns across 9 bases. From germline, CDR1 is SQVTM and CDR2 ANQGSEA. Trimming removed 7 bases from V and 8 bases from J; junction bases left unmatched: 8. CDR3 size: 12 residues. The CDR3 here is CSGGQGWREAFF. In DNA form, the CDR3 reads TGCAGCGGGGGACAGGGATGGAGGGAAGCTTTCTTT. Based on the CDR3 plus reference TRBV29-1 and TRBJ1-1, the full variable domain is SAVISQKPSRDICQRGTSLTIQCQVDSQVTMMFWYRQQPGQSLTLIATANQGSEATYESGFVIDKFPISRPNLTFSTLTVSNMSPEDSSIYLCSGGQGWREAFFGQGTRLTVV.

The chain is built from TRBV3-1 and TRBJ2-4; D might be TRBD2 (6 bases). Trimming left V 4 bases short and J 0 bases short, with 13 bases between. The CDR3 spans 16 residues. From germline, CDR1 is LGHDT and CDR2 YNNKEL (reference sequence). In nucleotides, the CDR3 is TGTGCCAGCAGCCCCGGACTATCCATAGCCAAAAACATTCAGTACTTC. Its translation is CASSPGLSIAKNIQYF.

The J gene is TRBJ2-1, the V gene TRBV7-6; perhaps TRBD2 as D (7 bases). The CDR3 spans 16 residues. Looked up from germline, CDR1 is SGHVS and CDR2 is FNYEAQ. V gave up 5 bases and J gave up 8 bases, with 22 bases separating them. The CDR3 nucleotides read TGTGCCAGCAGCACCAACCCGCGAGCCGGGGGGCATGAGCAGTTCTTC. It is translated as CASSTNPRAGGHEQFF.

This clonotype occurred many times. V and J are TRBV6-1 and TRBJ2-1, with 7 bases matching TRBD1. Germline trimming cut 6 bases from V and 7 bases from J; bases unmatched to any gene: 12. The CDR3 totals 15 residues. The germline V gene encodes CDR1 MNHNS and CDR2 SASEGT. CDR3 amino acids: CASSSNQQGLNEQFF. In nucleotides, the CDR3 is TGTGCCAGCAGCTCAAACCAACAGGGGTTGAATGAGCAGTTCTTC.

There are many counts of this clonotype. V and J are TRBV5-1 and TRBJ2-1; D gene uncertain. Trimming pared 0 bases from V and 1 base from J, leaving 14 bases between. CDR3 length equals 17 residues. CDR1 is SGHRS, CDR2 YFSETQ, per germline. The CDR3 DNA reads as TGCGCCAGCAGCTTGGGGCAGATTTCCACATCCTACAATGAGCAGTTCTTC. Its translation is CASSLGQISTSYNEQFF.